This passage covers 23 T cell receptor beta chains from one sample sequenced in a study of cytomegalovirus exposure and HLA in healthy donors. PCR involved 60 Vbeta and 13 Jbeta primers. The protocol was immunoSEQ multiplex PCR, while the TCRdb copy is restricted to in-frame clones and leaves out a portion. The data contain roughly 110,000 clones, roughly four fifths of them singletons. Sequencing was carried out using PBMCs. These receptors were collected from a male donor in good health and CMV-seropositive.

This chain uses TRBV7-2 with TRBJ2-3, with a weak D call TRBD1 (6 bases). The V gene lost 5 bases and the J gene lost 2 bases, with 14 bases spanning the gap. There are 15 residues in the CDR3. Germline V gene data show CDR1 as SGHTA and CDR2 as FQGNSA. CDR3 loop: CASSRNQGSTDTQYF. For the CDR3, the DNA is TGTGCCAGCAGCAGGAATCAGGGGTCCACAGATACGCAGTATTTT.

This clone was seen a few times. In the same sample, other DNA sequences code for this CDR3. The rearrangement links TRBV29-1 to TRBJ2-1; D may be TRBD2 (6 bases). With 4 bases removed from V and 3 bases from J, the gap between germline ends came to 7 bases. Germline V gives CDR1 SQVTM, CDR2 ANQGSEA. The CDR3 sequence is 12 residues long. CDR3 loop: CSVGRGYNEQFF. As DNA, the CDR3 is TGCAGCGTTGGGAGGGGCTACAATGAGCAGTTCTTC.

Here the CDR3 reads CASSLSWGPPGELFF. CDR3 nucleotides: TGTGCCAGCAGCTTGTCTTGGGGGCCTCCCGGGGAGCTGTTTTTT. The J gene is TRBJ2-2, the V gene TRBV5-4; perhaps TRBD1 as D (6 bases). Trimming shortened V by 1 base and J by 6 bases, and 13 bases separated the two germline ends. The CDR3 covers 15 residues. Germline CDR1 is SGHNT and CDR2 is YYREEE (reference sequence).

This clone came up a few times. The V call is TRBV12-5, the J call TRBJ1-1; 7 bases align to TRBD1. The CDR3 is 17 residues long. In germline, CDR1 is LGHNT, CDR2 FRNRAP. V was clipped by 1 base and J by 5 bases; unmatched bases: 13. As DNA, the CDR3 is TGTGCTAGTGGTTTGGCGGTGGGTACAGGGGAGACGACTGAAGCTTTCTTT. It specifies CASGLAVGTGETTEAFF.

The rearrangement links TRBV4-1 to TRBJ2-5; 9 bases fit TRBD2. Germline CDR1 MGHRA, CDR2 YSYEKL. The CDR3 covers 16 residues. The V segment lost 3 bases and the J segment 2 bases; nucleotides outside the gene matches: 7. DNA for the CDR3: TGCGCCAGCAGCCAGCCCGCGGGGGGGGCGCAAGAGACCCAGTACTTC. Translating it yields CASSQPAGGAQETQYF.

The gene calls are TRBV5-8 and TRBJ2-1, with D possibly TRBD2 on 6 matching bases. The CDR3 consists of 14 residues. In germline, CDR1 is SGHTS, CDR2 YDEGEE. The ends were cut back, 6 bases at V and 7 bases at J, with 17 bases in the middle. CDR3 coding DNA: TGTGCCAGCACTCGACTAGGCGGGCTGAATGAGCAGTTCTTC. Translation gives CASTRLGGLNEQFF.

This rearrangement joins TRBV7-9 to TRBJ1-4; possibly TRBD1 for D (6 bases). The V gene's germline CDR1 is SEHNR and CDR2 FQNEAQ (reference sequence). This CDR3 has 12 amino acids. V dropped 1 base and J dropped 11 bases, with 8 bases sitting between them. CDR3 DNA: TGTGCCAGCAGCTTAGAGGGGGGGAAACTGTTTTTT. Protein product: CASSLEGGKLFF.

The chain recombines TRBV5-1 with TRBJ1-2; D gene ambiguous. V was trimmed by 0 bases and J by 6 bases, leaving 9 bases between them. Germline CDR1 SGHRS, CDR2 YFSETQ. There are 13 residues in the CDR3. CDR3 sequence reads: CASSLGEVDGYTF. The CDR3 DNA sequence: TGCGCCAGCAGCTTGGGGGAGGTAGATGGCTACACCTTC.

The rearrangement links TRBV14 to TRBJ2-7; D not resolved. CDR1 and CDR2 (germline): SGHDN, FVKESK. The CDR3 has 13 residues. V was trimmed by 0 bases and J by 5 bases, leaving 8 bases between them. CDR3 in DNA: TGTGCCAGCAGCCAAGAGATCGCGGACGAGCAGTACTTC. This codes for CASSQEIADEQYF.

V is TRBV5-8 and J is TRBJ1-5; possibly TRBD1 for D (5 bases). V was trimmed by 6 bases and J by 0 bases, leaving 10 bases between them. CDR1 SGHTS and CDR2 YDEGEE come from the germline V gene. CDR3 size: 14 residues. In DNA form, the CDR3 reads TGTGCCAGCAACCGGGGGGATAGCAATCAGCCCCAGCATTTT. Translating it yields CASNRGDSNQPQHF.

This clone was observed once. The chain is built from TRBV6-6 and TRBJ2-7, with 10 positions matching TRBD1. The germline V gene has CDR1 MNHNY and CDR2 SVGAGI (reference sequence). Germline trimming cut 0 bases from V and 4 bases from J; bases unmatched to any gene: 3. CDR3 length: 15 amino acids. The DNA of the CDR3 is TGTGCCAGCAGTTACTCGACAGGGGGCCTATACGAGCAGTACTTC. The encoded protein is CASSYSTGGLYEQYF.

CDR3 in DNA: TGTGCCAGCAGCTCCTTTCTAAGAGGCACTGAAGCTTTCTTT. It translates to CASSSFLRGTEAFF. The rearrangement links TRBV7-2 to TRBJ1-1; D unclear. Per germline, CDR1 SGHTA and CDR2 FQGNSA. This CDR3 is 14 amino acids long. V was pared by 4 bases and J by 4 bases, with 13 bases between.

The V gene is TRBV27, the J gene TRBJ2-7; D gene ambiguous. Germline CDR1 MNHEY, CDR2 SMNVEV (reference sequence). Trimming removed 11 bases from V and 4 bases from J, with 9 bases in between. CDR3 length equals 10 residues. The CDR3: CALELYEQYF. The CDR3 DNA reads as TGTGCCCTAGAACTTTACGAGCAGTACTTC.

The chain couples TRBV29-1 to TRBJ2-3, with a weak D call TRBD2 (5 bases). The ends were cut back, 5 bases at V and 0 bases at J, with 15 bases in the middle. The CDR3 has 15 amino acids. Per germline, CDR1 SQVTM and CDR2 ANQGSEA. This CDR3 reads CSVLGLEGSTDTQYF. For the CDR3, the DNA is TGCAGCGTTTTGGGCCTCGAGGGAAGCACAGATACGCAGTATTTT.

The chain is built from TRBV18 and TRBJ1-1, with 8 bases matching TRBD1. The CDR3 sequence is 15 residues long. Germline V lookup: CDR1 KGHSH, CDR2 LQKENI. After removal of 2 bases from V and 3 bases from J, the junction contained 5 bases not matched to a gene. CDR3 nucleotides: TGTGCCAGCTCACCAATCTCAGGGGGCTACACTGAAGCTTTCTTT. It is translated as CASSPISGGYTEAFF. Based on the CDR3 plus reference TRBV18 and TRBJ1-1, the full variable domain is NAGVMQNPRHLVRRRGQEARLRCSPMKGHSHVYWYRQLPEEGLKFMVYLQKENIIDESGMPKERFSAEFPKEGPSILRIQQVVRGDSAAYFCASSPISGGYTEAFFGQGTRLTVV.

The rearrangement joins TRBV7-2 to TRBJ1-5; D is possibly TRBD1 (6 bases). The CDR3 is made up of 15 amino acids. CDR1 SGHTA and CDR2 FQGNSA come from the germline V gene. V was trimmed by 5 bases and J by 3 bases, leaving 14 bases between them. CDR3 nucleotides: TGTGCCAGCAGCCCAGAACAGGGTTTCAATCAGCCCCAGCATTTT. Protein: CASSPEQGFNQPQHF.

The chain recombines TRBV6-6 with TRBJ2-7; 8 nucleotides align to TRBD1. The V and J ends lost 0 bases and 5 bases, in that order; junction bases with no gene match: 3. This CDR3 comprises 14 residues. Germline CDR1 MNHNY, CDR2 SVGAGI (reference sequence). CDR3 amino acids: CASSYSDRGNEQYF. The CDR3 nucleotides read TGTGCCAGCAGTTACTCCGACAGGGGCAACGAGCAGTACTTC.

The chain recombines TRBV29-1 with TRBJ2-2, with TRBD2 matching over 8 bases. Germline V gives CDR1 SQVTM, CDR2 ANQGSEA. The CDR3 is 15 residues long. Trimming cost V 4 bases and J 5 bases; bases outside gene matches: 9. The CDR3 DNA is TGCAGCGTTGGGGCGGGGGGCGGAAAAACCGGGGAGCTGTTTTTT. Residues: CSVGAGGGKTGELFF.

The chain links TRBV29-1 to TRBJ2-5; TRBD2 agrees at 7 bases. V was pared by 6 bases and J by 2 bases, with 12 bases of the junction left unmatched. From germline, CDR1 is SQVTM and CDR2 ANQGSEA. This CDR3 is 15 amino acids long. The CDR3 sequence is CSVPPPGGLQETQYF. CDR3 nucleotide sequence: TGCAGCGTGCCCCCTCCGGGAGGTTTACAAGAGACCCAGTACTTC.

In this sample, this clone turned up once. The chain is built from TRBV19 and TRBJ2-7; 7 bases are a match to TRBD1. After removal of 4 bases from V and 6 bases from J, the junction contained 3 bases not matched to a gene. Germline V gene data show CDR1 as LNHDA and CDR2 as SQIVND (reference sequence). The CDR3 runs 12 residues. DNA for the CDR3: TGTGCCAGTAGTACATACAGGGGCGAGCAGTACTTC. Translating gives CASSTYRGEQYF.

The rearrangement links TRBV4-2 to TRBJ2-3; 9 bases fit TRBD2. The CDR3 loop spans 18 amino acids. V was clipped by 5 bases and J by 2 bases; unmatched bases: 14. Germline CDR1 LGHNA, CDR2 YNFKEQ. The CDR3 protein is CASSSSLAGISTTDTQYF. CDR3 DNA: TGTGCCAGCAGCTCTAGCCTAGCGGGGATAAGCACCACAGATACGCAGTATTTT.

This clone was detected only a few times. The V gene is TRBV18, the J gene TRBJ2-5; D not resolved. Deletions cut 6 bases from V and 0 bases from J, with 8 bases between. This CDR3 is built from 13 residues. Germline V gives CDR1 KGHSH, CDR2 LQKENI. The CDR3 nucleotides read TGTGCCAGCTCCCTTTCCCACCAAGAGACCCAGTACTTC. Protein: CASSLSHQETQYF.

The rearrangement joins TRBV6-1 to TRBJ1-1, with D maybe TRBD1 (6 bases). Germline-derived CDR1 and CDR2 are MNHNS and SASEGT. The CDR3 is 13 amino acids. Trimming pared 7 bases from V and 0 bases from J, leaving 9 bases between. The DNA of the CDR3 is TGTGCCAGCACAGGGGACCTGAACACTGAAGCTTTCTTT. Amino acids: CASTGDLNTEAFF.